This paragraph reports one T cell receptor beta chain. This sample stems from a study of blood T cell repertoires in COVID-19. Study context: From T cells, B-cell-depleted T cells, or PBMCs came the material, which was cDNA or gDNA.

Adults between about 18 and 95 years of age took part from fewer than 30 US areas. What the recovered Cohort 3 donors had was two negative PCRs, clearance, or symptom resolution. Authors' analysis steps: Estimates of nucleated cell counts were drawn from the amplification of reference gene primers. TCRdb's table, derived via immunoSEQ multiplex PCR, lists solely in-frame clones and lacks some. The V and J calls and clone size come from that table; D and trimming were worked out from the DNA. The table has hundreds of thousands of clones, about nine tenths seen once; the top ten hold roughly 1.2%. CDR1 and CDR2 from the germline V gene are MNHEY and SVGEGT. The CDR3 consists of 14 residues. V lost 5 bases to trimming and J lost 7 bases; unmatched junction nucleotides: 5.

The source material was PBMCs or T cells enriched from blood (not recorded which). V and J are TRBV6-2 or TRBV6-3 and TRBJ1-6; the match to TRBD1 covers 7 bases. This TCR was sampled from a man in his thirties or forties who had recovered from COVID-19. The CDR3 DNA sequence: TGTGCCAGCAGTCCGACAGGGTTGAATTCACCCCTCCACTTT. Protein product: CASSPTGLNSPLHF.